This T cell receptor beta chain was sequenced during a study of human T cells and chemical hapten exposure. TCRdb ran MiXCR on the RACE reads and lists one entry per CDR3 protein. The sample includes 350,000 to 400,000 distinct CDR3 sequences, about 6% of them seen just once. Time point of the sample: patch test 2, 6 weeks after DPC sensitization. As to treatment: therapeutic diphenylcyclopropenone sensitization with weekly scalp DPC. At least ten counts were recorded for this clonotype. V lost 0 bases, J lost 4 bases, and 7 bases lay in between. Germline lookup yields CDR1 SGHAT and CDR2 FQDESV (reference sequence). CDR3 length: 13 residues.

The sample here was whole blood, taken in connection with sensitization to the hapten diphenylcyclopropenone (DPC). The sequence came from a woman younger than 30 with alopecia areata. Some clones in this sample may be carry-over from other donors' samples. The rearrangement links TRBV11-1 to TRBJ2-7; the D is unclear. The CDR3 coding sequence is TGTGCCAGCAGCTTAGCGCGAACTTACGAGCAGTACTTC. This translates into CASSLARTYEQYF.